Described below is a single T cell receptor beta chain sequence and its context. Its target is not known. The CDR3 contains 11 residues. Germline V lookup: CDR1 SEHNR, CDR2 FQNEAQ (reference sequence). The entry originates in a study of monozygotic twins with cystic fibrosis. Study results and limitations: V usage most resembled the co-twin in 13 of 16 pairs. Monozygotic CF twins shared more identical nucleotide clonotypes than unrelated patients.

Repertoires were generated with immunoSEQ multiplex PCR, while TCRdb's copy carries only in-frame clones and drops some. This table has about 9,600 clones, 90% to 95% appearing once. This receptor was identified in a boy between 2 and 10 years old with cystic fibrosis. This rearrangement joins TRBV7-9 to TRBJ1-1, with TRBD1 matching 7 bases. The sequenced material came from blood. The CDR3 DNA sequence: TGTAAAGTAGGGGGCGGGACTGAAGCTTTCTTT. Protein sequence: CKVGGGTEAFF.